This TCR beta chain derives from a study of T cell responses to AZD1222 COVID-19 vaccine. The trim removed 5 bases at V and 4 bases at J, leaving 6 bases unmatched. Germline values: CDR1 LGHDT, CDR2 YNNKEL (reference sequence). The CDR3 sequence is 15 residues long. Assay used: immunoSEQ multiplex PCR; TCRdb lists only in-frame clones, some missing. The data hold 140,000 to 150,000 clones, with approximately 94% observed a single time. The clonotype originates from an adult in good health. The rearrangement links TRBV3-1 (or the pseudogene TRBV3-2) to TRBJ2-1, with 9 bases aligning to TRBD2. The sample consisted of peripheral blood, taken on day 0 of AZD1222 vaccination. CDR3 amino acids: CASSGQRGAYNEQFF. CDR3 nucleotide sequence: TGTGCCAGCAGCGGGCAGCGGGGGGCTTACAATGAGCAGTTCTTC.